This entry lists 11 T cell receptor beta chains sequenced from one sample in a study of vaccination effects on CD4 cells after COVID-19. Using immunoSEQ multiplex PCR, the repertoire was profiled, and TCRdb retains in-frame clones only, with some absent. Of approximately 47,000 clones in the sample, less than 85% are singletons; the top ten hold roughly 7.2%. After less than twelve days in culture, the CD4+ T cells were isolated. Participants each got two BNT162b2 or mRNA-1273 vaccine doses. Antigens of these TCRs are unknown. The sample was CD4+ T cells from PBMCs cultured without peptide, taken after COVID-19 vaccination. The receptors were sampled from a human donor who received a COVID-19 vaccine.

The CDR3 region is CASSDSGVRAETQYF. DNA for the CDR3: TGTGCCAGCAGTGATTCCGGGGTCAGGGCAGAGACCCAGTACTTC. This chain joins TRBV6-1 and TRBJ2-5, with D perhaps matching TRBD1 or TRBD2 (5 bases each). Per the germline V gene, CDR1 is MNHNS and CDR2 is SASEGT. There are 15 residues in the CDR3. V lost 3 bases and J lost 4, with 15 bases in between.

J is TRBJ1-5 and V is TRBV29-1, with D unclear. This CDR3 spans 12 amino acids. The germline CDR1 and CDR2 sequences are SQVTM and ANQGSEA. The V and J ends lost 4 bases and 0 bases respectively, with 4 bases between them. The CDR3 DNA is TGCAGCGTTGTGGATAGCAATCAGCCCCAGCATTTT. Its translation is CSVVDSNQPQHF.

This clone was detected only a few times. The chain combines TRBV7-9 with TRBJ1-1, with no clear D. The V gene's germline CDR1 is SEHNR and CDR2 FQNEAQ (reference sequence). Trimming left V 5 bases short and J 9 bases short, with 13 bases between. This CDR3 has 12 residues. The CDR3 protein is CASSLQKEKAFF. The CDR3 nucleotides are TGTGCCAGCAGCCTACAGAAGGAAAAAGCTTTCTTT.

This rearrangement joins TRBV12-3 or TRBV12-4 to TRBJ2-6; D ambiguous. This CDR3 has 13 residues. Trimming cost V 6 bases and J 2 bases, with 5 bases left between them. CDR3 amino acids: CASRPTGANVLTF. CDR3 DNA: TGTGCCAGCAGACCGACTGGGGCCAACGTCCTGACTTTC.

The chain uses TRBV27 and TRBJ2-7; TRBD2 matches at 11 bases. The CDR3 consists of 15 residues. V was pared by 2 bases and J by 3 bases, with 3 bases of the junction left unmatched. Germline V lookup: CDR1 MNHEY, CDR2 SMNVEV (reference sequence). The CDR3 loop is CASSLTSGGLYEQYF. CDR3 nucleotide sequence: TGTGCCAGCAGTTTAACTAGCGGGGGACTCTACGAGCAGTACTTC.

V and J are TRBV6-5 and TRBJ1-1, with TRBD1 as a possible D gene (5 bases). This CDR3 contains 13 residues. Trimming removed 10 bases from V and 3 bases from J, with 15 bases in between. The V gene's germline CDR1 is MNHEY and CDR2 SVGAGI. The CDR3 sequence: CATRWGRDTEAFF. The CDR3 DNA sequence: TGTGCCACCAGGTGGGGCAGAGACACTGAAGCTTTCTTT.

This chain connects TRBV5-4 to TRBJ2-1, with 7 bases matching TRBD2. CDR3 size: 15 residues. Germline CDR1 reads SGHNT; CDR2 reads YYREEE (reference sequence). V gave up 0 bases and J gave up 5 bases; unmatched junction bases: 5. CDR3 nucleotides: TGTGCCAGCAGCTTGGAATCTAGCGGAAACAATGAGCAGTTCTTC. Its protein product is CASSLESSGNNEQFF.

V gene TRBV13 combines with J gene TRBJ2-7; no firm D call. There are 13 residues in the CDR3. V dropped 1 base and J dropped 5 bases, with 9 bases sitting between them. Germline V gives CDR1 PRHDT, CDR2 FYEKMQ (reference sequence). The CDR3 loop reads CASSLVAVHEQYF. CDR3 bases: TGTGCCAGCAGCTTAGTCGCAGTCCACGAGCAGTACTTC.

The chain is built from TRBV29-1 and TRBJ1-5; 9 nucleotides match TRBD1. The germline V gene has CDR1 SQVTM and CDR2 ANQGSEA. CDR3 length: 12 residues. J lost 8 bases, V lost 5 bases, and 4 bases had no gene match. CDR3 in DNA: TGCAGCGTTAACGACAGGGGGGAGCCCCAGCATTTT. Amino acids: CSVNDRGEPQHF.

The chain carries TRBV5-5 and TRBJ2-1, with 11 nucleotides matching TRBD1. The V gene end was trimmed by 0 bases and the J gene end by 4 bases; junction bases not matched to a gene: 9. Per the germline V gene, CDR1 is SGHKS and CDR2 is YYEKEE (reference sequence). The CDR3 spans 18 residues. The DNA of the CDR3 is TGTGCCAGCAGCTTGGCGACTTCAGGGACAGGGGGTTACAATGAGCAGTTCTTC. The encoded protein is CASSLATSGTGGYNEQFF.

The chain has TRBV13 and TRBJ2-3; 11 positions match TRBD2. Germline-derived CDR1 and CDR2 are PRHDT and FYEKMQ (reference sequence). The CDR3 is 18 residues long. The V segment lost 5 bases and the J segment 2 bases; nucleotides outside the gene matches: 12. CDR3: CASSPHLLAGETTDTQYF. The CDR3 coding sequence is TGTGCCAGCAGCCCACACCTACTAGCGGGGGAAACCACAGATACGCAGTATTTT.